These 17 T cell receptor beta chains came from one sample sequenced in a study of identical twins. MiXCR was run by TCRdb on the 5' RACE reads, yielding one entry per CDR3 protein. Found here are hundreds of thousands of distinct CDR3 sequences, 18% of them singletons; the top ten hold under 15%. Separately, the same data were catalogued under a study of T cells expressing NK-cell markers.

Sequenced: PBMCs. The receptors come from a woman aged 18-29 years in good health.

This chain joins TRBV12-3 or TRBV12-4 and TRBJ1-1, with TRBD1 matching over 11 bases. The CDR3 is 16 amino acids. With V trimmed by 2 bases and J by 5 bases, 7 bases remained unmatched. CDR3 nucleotide sequence: TGTGCCAGCAGTTTACGGACAGGGGGCGCGCGAACTGAAGCTTTCTTT. Translation gives CASSLRTGGARTEAFF.

This clonotype has just a few counts. V is TRBV20-1 and J is TRBJ2-1; 10 nucleotides align to TRBD2. V dropped 0 bases and J dropped 7; count of bases not matched to a gene: 6. The CDR3 runs 15 residues. Germline CDR1 and CDR2: DFQATT and SNEGSKA (reference sequence). CDR3 protein: CSARDQRGGDNEQFF. CDR3 sequence (DNA): TGCAGTGCTAGAGACCAGCGGGGGGGTGATAATGAGCAGTTCTTC.

CDR3 region: CSAPPGASGGETQYF. The CDR3 bases are TGCAGTGCCCCCCCTGGGGCTAGCGGGGGGGAGACCCAGTACTTC. This chain joins TRBV20-1 and TRBJ2-5, with 11 bases fitting TRBD2. Germline CDR1 is DFQATT and CDR2 is SNEGSKA (reference sequence). V shed 6 bases, J shed 5 bases, and the junction held 11 bases outside the gene matches. The CDR3 is 15 residues long.

This clonotype was found a few times. The chain carries TRBV12-3 or TRBV12-4 and TRBJ1-2; D is possibly TRBD1 (5 bases). The ends were cut back, 3 bases at V and 4 bases at J, with 15 bases in the middle. CDR3 length equals 15 residues. CDR3 residues: CASSFARDGIYGYTF. CDR3 in DNA: TGTGCCAGCAGTTTTGCTCGGGACGGGATCTATGGCTACACCTTC.

This clonotype was observed at least ten times. CDR3 protein: CSVGLGGRGTGELFF. The CDR3, as DNA: TGCAGCGTTGGCTTAGGAGGGAGAGGCACCGGGGAGCTGTTTTTT. This sequence joins TRBV29-1 and TRBJ2-2; TRBD2 is a possible D gene (6 bases). Trimming left V 4 bases short and J 4 bases short, with 16 bases between. Germline V gives CDR1 SQVTM, CDR2 ANQGSEA. The CDR3 is 15 residues long.

The chain employs TRBV7-2 and TRBJ2-4; D gene uncertain. Germline V gene data show CDR1 as SGHTA and CDR2 as FQGNSA. The CDR3 extends over 15 amino acids. Trimming removed 5 bases at V and 2 bases at J, with 13 bases between. CDR3 amino acids: CASSLAAGSKNIQYF. The CDR3 DNA sequence: TGTGCCAGCAGCCTGGCGGCAGGCTCCAAAAACATTCAGTACTTC.

This clonotype was seen more than once but under ten times. The chain is built from TRBV11-2 and TRBJ2-2; weak D call: TRBD1 (6 bases). The germline V gene has CDR1 SGHAT and CDR2 FQNNGV. The CDR3 runs 15 residues. The V end was cut by 7 bases, the J end by 2 bases, with 14 bases between. CDR3 loop: CASIQGTPNTGELFF. The CDR3 DNA reads as TGTGCCAGCATCCAAGGGACACCCAACACCGGGGAGCTGTTTTTT.

This clonotype has just a few counts. The chain uses TRBV6-5 and TRBJ1-1, with D uncertain. V was pared by 0 bases and J by 5 bases, with 19 bases between. The length of the CDR3 is 17 residues. CDR1 is MNHEY, CDR2 SVGAGI, per germline. For the CDR3, the DNA is TGTGCCAGCAGTTACTCTTGGCAGTTACCCTCGGGGACTGAAGCTTTCTTT. Translation: CASSYSWQLPSGTEAFF.

Ten or more counts support this clonotype. The chain is built from TRBV12-3 or TRBV12-4 and TRBJ2-5; 8 bases agree with TRBD1. After removal of 6 bases from V and 1 base from J, the junction contained 7 bases not matched to a gene. CDR3 length: 15 residues. The CDR3 is CASRGDRTFQETQYF. The CDR3 coding sequence is TGTGCCAGCAGGGGGGACAGGACTTTCCAAGAGACCCAGTACTTC.

This sequence joins TRBV20-1 and TRBJ2-5; 11 bases match TRBD2. The J segment lost 7 bases and the V segment lost 3 bases, leaving 7 bases of the junction unmatched. Looked up from germline, CDR1 is DFQATT and CDR2 is SNEGSKA (reference sequence). CDR3 length: 14 amino acids. CDR3 DNA: TGCAGTGCTAGGGGGACTAGCGGACAGGTGACCCAGTACTTC. This encodes CSARGTSGQVTQYF.

The rearrangement links TRBV7-9 to TRBJ2-4; 10 nucleotides line up with TRBD1. The CDR3 extends over 16 amino acids. V lost 4 bases and J lost 2; bases outside the gene matches: 5. Germline V gene sequence: CDR1 SEHNR, CDR2 FQNEAQ (reference sequence). CDR3 DNA: TGTGCCAGCAGCTCCCGGGACAGGGGTCCCAAAAACATTCAGTACTTC. Its protein is CASSSRDRGPKNIQYF.

The J gene is TRBJ1-2, the V gene TRBV5-1, with 7 bases identical to TRBD1. This CDR3 has 11 amino acids. Germline trimming cut 5 bases from V and 10 bases from J; bases unmatched to any gene: 5. Germline-derived CDR1 and CDR2 are SGHRS and YFSETQ. The DNA for the CDR3 is TGCGCCAGCAGGGAAACAGGGGACTACACCTTC. Its protein product is CASRETGDYTF.

This clonotype was observed a handful of times. The chain couples TRBV20-1 to TRBJ2-1; 7 nucleotides agree with TRBD2. There are 15 residues in the CDR3. Germline assignment: CDR1 DFQATT and CDR2 SNEGSKA (reference sequence). The junction had 10 bases not matched to a gene; V was cut back by 2 bases and J by 6 bases. This CDR3 is CSARTSSGLVNEQFF. In DNA form, the CDR3 reads TGCAGTGCTAGAACGTCTAGCGGACTGGTCAATGAGCAGTTCTTC.

This clonotype was seen only a few times. The chain couples TRBV7-2 to TRBJ2-7; 9 positions match TRBD2. The J segment lost 4 bases and the V segment lost 6 bases, leaving 16 bases of the junction unmatched. Germline assignment: CDR1 SGHTA and CDR2 FQGNSA. The CDR3 contains 17 residues. CDR3 loop: CASRKQHGSGSWYEQYF. In nucleotides, the CDR3 is TGTGCCAGCAGGAAACAACACGGTAGCGGGAGTTGGTACGAGCAGTACTTC.

The rearrangement uses TRBV5-1 and TRBJ2-3; 10 bases match TRBD1. V dropped 2 bases and J dropped 2; count of bases not matched to a gene: 5. Germline assignment: CDR1 SGHRS and CDR2 YFSETQ. The CDR3 is 16 amino acids. CDR3 in DNA: TGCGCCAGCAGCTTCGGACAGGGGGGATACACAGATACGCAGTATTTT. It is translated as CASSFGQGGYTDTQYF.

The chain uses TRBV10-2 and TRBJ2-5, with D possibly matching TRBD2 (5 bases). This CDR3 spans 16 amino acids. From germline, CDR1 is WSHSY and CDR2 SAAADI. Trimming pared 5 bases from V and 5 bases from J, leaving 21 bases between. CDR3 DNA sequence: TGCGCCAGCAGTTCTCCCCAGCGTGGCCCGGGGGAGACCCAGTACTTC. Translated, it gives CASSSPQRGPGETQYF.

The CDR3 region is CASSYSPLRGRTPLHF. The CDR3 DNA reads TGTGCCAGCAGTTACAGTCCGCTTCGGGGGAGGACACCCCTCCACTTT. This chain joins TRBV27 and TRBJ1-6; D perhaps matches TRBD1 (5 bases). The CDR3 contains 16 residues. Germline-derived CDR1 and CDR2 are MNHEY and SMNVEV (reference sequence). Trimming left V 4 bases short and J 11 bases short, with 21 bases between.